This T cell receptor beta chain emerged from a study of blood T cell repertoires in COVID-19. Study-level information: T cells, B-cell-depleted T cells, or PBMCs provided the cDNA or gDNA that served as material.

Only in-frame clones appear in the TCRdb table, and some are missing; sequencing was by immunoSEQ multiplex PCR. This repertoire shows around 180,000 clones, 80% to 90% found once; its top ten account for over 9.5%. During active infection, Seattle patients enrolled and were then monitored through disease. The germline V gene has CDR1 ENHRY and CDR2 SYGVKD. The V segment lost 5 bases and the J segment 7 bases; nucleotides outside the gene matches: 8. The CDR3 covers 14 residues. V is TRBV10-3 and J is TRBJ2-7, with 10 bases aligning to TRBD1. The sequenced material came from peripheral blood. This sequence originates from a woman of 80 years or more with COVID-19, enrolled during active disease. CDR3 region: CAISLRDRGWEQYF. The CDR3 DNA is TGTGCCATCAGTCTACGGGACAGGGGATGGGAGCAGTACTTC.